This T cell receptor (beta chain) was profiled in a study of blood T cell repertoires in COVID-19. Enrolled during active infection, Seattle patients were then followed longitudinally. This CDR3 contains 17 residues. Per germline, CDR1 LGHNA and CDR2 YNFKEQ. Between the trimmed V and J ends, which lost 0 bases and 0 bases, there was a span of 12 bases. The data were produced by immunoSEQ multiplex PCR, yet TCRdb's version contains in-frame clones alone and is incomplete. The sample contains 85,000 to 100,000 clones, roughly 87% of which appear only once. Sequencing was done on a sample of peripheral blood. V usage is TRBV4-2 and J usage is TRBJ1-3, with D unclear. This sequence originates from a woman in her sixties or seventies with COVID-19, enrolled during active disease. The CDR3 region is CASSQESPGYSGNTIYF. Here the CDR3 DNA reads TGTGCCAGCAGCCAAGAATCTCCAGGCTACTCTGGAAACACCATATATTTT.